What follows describes a single T cell receptor (beta chain). Its specificity is unknown. Generated by immunoSEQ multiplex PCR, the TCRdb table keeps only in-frame clones and is missing some. This sample has approximately 2.3 million clones, with more than 80% found just once. The V end was cut by 6 bases, the J end by 8 bases, with 16 bases between. The CDR3 spans 13 residues. Germline CDR1 is KGHSH and CDR2 is LQKENI. This specimen belongs to a study of shared clonotypes between healthy human individuals. Findings and limits, study-wide: An expected dependence of interdonor clonotype sharing on sequencing depth was noted.

The sequence was obtained from a man aged 18 to 35 in good health. Some clones in this sample may be carry-over from other donors' samples. The sequencing sample was made of naive CD4+ T cells from PBMCs. Subset defined: CD45RA+ positively selected. The chain carries TRBV18 and TRBJ1-2, with D possibly matching TRBD1 (6 bases). CDR3 nucleotides: TGTGCCAGCTCGGGAGGACAGCAACGGGGCTACACCTTC. Its translation is CASSGGQQRGYTF. Supplemented by reference TRBV18 and TRBJ1-2, the full variable domain reads NAGVMQNPRHLVRRRGQEARLRCSPMKGHSHVYWYRQLPEEGLKFMVYLQKENIIDESGMPKERFSAEFPKEGPSILRIQQVVRGDSAAYFCASSGGQQRGYTFGSGTRLTVV.